Listed below are T cell receptor beta chains from one sample, sequenced in a study of shared clonotypes between healthy human individuals. TCRdb's table, derived via immunoSEQ multiplex PCR, lists solely in-frame clones and lacks some. The sample lists about 490,000 clones, 70% to 80% occurring once. Sequencing was performed on PBMCs. These receptors were collected from a woman aged 40 to 49 in good health. Some clones in this sample may be carry-over from other donors' samples. The CDR3 runs from the conserved cysteine through the conserved F or W. D genes are given only for firm matches. Expanded clones are given a class, and other clones once, few, many or no size at all.

TRBV7-8,TRBJ2-5,few,NA,TGTGCCAGCAGCTTAGCCCTGATGGGGGACGGAGCCCAGTACTTC,CASSLALMGDGAQYF
TRBV29-1,TRBJ2-1,NA,NA,TGCAGCGCCGGACGTAGGGCCAATGAGCAGTTCTTC,CSAGRRANEQFF
TRBV5-1,TRBJ1-2,few,NA,TGCGCCAGCCGCCCTCTAGTAGGATTCTATGGCTACACCTTC,CASRPLVGFYGYTF
TRBV11-1,TRBJ2-2,NA,TRBD2,TGTGCCAGCAGCTTAGCGACTAGCGGGGGCACCGGGGAGCTGTTTTTT,CASSLATSGGTGELFF
TRBV28,TRBJ1-3,NA,NA,TGTGCCAGCAGTTGGAGGGGCGTAAACACCATATATTTT,CASSWRGVNTIYF
TRBV4-3,TRBJ2-4,NA,NA,TGCGCCAGCAGCCAAGATCATTATGTCGTCGGGTCTAAAAACATTCAGTACTTC,CASSQDHYVVGSKNIQYF
TRBV6-1,TRBJ2-7,few,NA,TGTGCCAGCAGTGAAGGAGGGGGTTTCTCCTACGAGCAGTACTTC,CASSEGGGFSYEQYF
TRBV5-1,TRBJ2-1,few,NA,TGCGCCAGCAGCTTCCGGGACCCGAGGGGGAATGAGCAGTTCTTC,CASSFRDPRGNEQFF
TRBV18,TRBJ2-5,few,TRBD2,TGTGCCAGCTCACCTGACGGGGGGGAGACCCAGTACTTC,CASSPDGGETQYF
TRBV7-3,TRBJ1-1,NA,NA,TGTGCCAGCAGCTTAAGGGCAGGGATTGGGAACACTGAAGCTTTCTTT,CASSLRAGIGNTEAFF
TRBV29-1,TRBJ2-1,NA,TRBD2,TGCAGCGGACGGCGGGGGTGGAATGAGCAGTTCTTC,CSGRRGWNEQFF
TRBV5-4,TRBJ2-7,NA,TRBD2,TGTGCCAGCAGCTCGTCACGGACTAGCGGGAGGGACGAGCAGTACTTC,CASSSSRTSGRDEQYF
TRBV6-1,TRBJ2-3,NA,NA,TGTGCCAGCAGTGAAATCGTGGGATCTAGCACAGATACGCAGTATTTT,CASSEIVGSSTDTQYF
TRBV10-3,TRBJ2-3,once,NA,TGTGCCATCAGTGCCTCTAGCTTTGGCGCAGGCACAGATACGCAGTATTTT,CAISASSFGAGTDTQYF
TRBV27,TRBJ1-5,NA,NA,TGTGCCAGCAGTATAGGGTGGGGTCAGCCCCAGCATTTT,CASSIGWGQPQHF
TRBV9,TRBJ2-5,NA,NA,TGTGCCAGCAGCTTCAGACCTCTCCAAGAGACCCAGTACTTC,CASSFRPLQETQYF
TRBV7-9,TRBJ2-7,NA,NA,TGTGCCAGCAGCATCGACAGTTACGAGCAGTACTTC,CASSIDSYEQYF
TRBV6-4,TRBJ2-2,many,NA,TGTGCCAGCAGTGACTCGGACAGACACACCGGGGAGCTGTTTTTT,CASSDSDRHTGELFF
TRBV5-1,TRBJ2-7,few,NA,TGCGCCAGCAGCTTGTATCCCGACACGACCTACGAGCAGTACTTC,CASSLYPDTTYEQYF
TRBV19,TRBJ1-5,few,TRBD1,TGTGCCAGTAGTTTGGGACAGGGGGCCGGTCAGCCCCAGCATTTT,CASSLGQGAGQPQHF
TRBV27,TRBJ2-7,NA,NA,TGTGCCAGCAGCCTCCTAGCGCCAGGGCCCTACGAGCAGTACTTC,CASSLLAPGPYEQYF
TRBV28,TRBJ2-1,NA,NA,TGTGCCAGCAGTTTACCCGGTTTTGGGCGGAACTCCTACAATGAGCAGTTCTTC,CASSLPGFGRNSYNEQFF
TRBV7-3,TRBJ2-1,once,NA,TGTGCCAGCAGCCCAAACCCCCTACAGAGCTCCTACAATGAGCAGTTCTTC,CASSPNPLQSSYNEQFF
TRBV27,TRBJ2-1,NA,NA,TGTGCCAGCAGCGAGGTAGGGCTGTACAATGAGCAGTTCTTC,CASSEVGLYNEQFF
TRBV7-2,TRBJ1-2,NA,TRBD1,TGTGCCAGCAGCTCTACACAGGGGGCGCGGGCTAACTATGGCTACACCTTC,CASSSTQGARANYGYTF
TRBV7-9,TRBJ2-3,NA,NA,TGTGCCAGCAGCTTTGGGGGCGCTCGGGAAGATACGCAGTATTTT,CASSFGGAREDTQYF
TRBV5-8,TRBJ2-1,NA,TRBD2,TGTGCCAGCAGCTTGTATGGGAGGGACAATGAGCAGTTCTTC,CASSLYGRDNEQFF
TRBV30,TRBJ1-5,NA,NA,TGTGCCTGGAGTGAGGGGGGTGATCAGCCCCAGCATTTT,CAWSEGGDQPQHF
TRBV29-1,TRBJ1-3,few,TRBD1,TGCAGCGTTGACCTCGGACAGGGGTTTGGAAATACCATATATTTT,CSVDLGQGFGNTIYF
TRBV15,TRBJ1-5,NA,NA,TGTGCCACCAGCAGAGGGGGGGCGGGTCAGCCCCAGCATTTT,CATSRGGAGQPQHF